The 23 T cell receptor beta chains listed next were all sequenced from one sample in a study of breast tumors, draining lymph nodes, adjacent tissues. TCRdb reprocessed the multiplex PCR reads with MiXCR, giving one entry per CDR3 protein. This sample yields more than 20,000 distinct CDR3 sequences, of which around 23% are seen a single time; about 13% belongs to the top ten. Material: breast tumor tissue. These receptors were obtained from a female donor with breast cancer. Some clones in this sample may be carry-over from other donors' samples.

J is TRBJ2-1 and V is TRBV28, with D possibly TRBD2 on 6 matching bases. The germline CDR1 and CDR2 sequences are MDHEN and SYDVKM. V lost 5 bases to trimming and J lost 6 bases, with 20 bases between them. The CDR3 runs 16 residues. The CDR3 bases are TGTGCCAGCAGTGCACCTCTAGCGCCCTGGGGCAATGAGCAGTTCTTC. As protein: CASSAPLAPWGNEQFF.

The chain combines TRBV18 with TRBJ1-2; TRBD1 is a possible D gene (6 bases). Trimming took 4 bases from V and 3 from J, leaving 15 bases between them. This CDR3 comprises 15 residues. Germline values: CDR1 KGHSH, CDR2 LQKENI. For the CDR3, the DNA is TGTGCCAGCTCACTAGTAGCGTACAGGGACTATGGCTACACCTTC. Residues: CASSLVAYRDYGYTF.

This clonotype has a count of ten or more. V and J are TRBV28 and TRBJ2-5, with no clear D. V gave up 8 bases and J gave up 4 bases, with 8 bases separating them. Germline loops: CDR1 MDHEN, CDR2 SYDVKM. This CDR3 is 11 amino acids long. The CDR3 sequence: CASGEGETQYF. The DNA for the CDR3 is TGTGCCAGCGGGGAAGGAGAGACCCAGTACTTC.

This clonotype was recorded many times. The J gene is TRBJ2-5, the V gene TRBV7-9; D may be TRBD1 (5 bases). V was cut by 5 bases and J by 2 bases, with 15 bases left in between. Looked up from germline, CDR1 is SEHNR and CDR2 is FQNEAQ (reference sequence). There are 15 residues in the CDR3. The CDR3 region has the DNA TGTGCCAGCAGCACCCATCAGGGCCCTCAAGAGACCCAGTACTTC. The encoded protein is CASSTHQGPQETQYF.

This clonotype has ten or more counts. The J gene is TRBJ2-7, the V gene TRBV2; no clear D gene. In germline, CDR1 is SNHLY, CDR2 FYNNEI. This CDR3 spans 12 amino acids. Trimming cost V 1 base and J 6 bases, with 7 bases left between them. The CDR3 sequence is CASSEDTLEQYF. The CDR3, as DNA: TGTGCCAGCAGTGAAGACACCCTCGAGCAGTACTTC.

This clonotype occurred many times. CDR3 DNA sequence: TGTGCCAGCAGTTTCGATTTAAGGACAGGGGATTCTAACTATGGCTACACCTTC. This translates into CASSFDLRTGDSNYGYTF. The chain employs TRBV12-3 or TRBV12-4 and TRBJ1-2; 9 bases align to TRBD1. The CDR3 totals 18 residues. Trimming took 3 bases from V and 0 from J; bases not matched to a gene: 11.

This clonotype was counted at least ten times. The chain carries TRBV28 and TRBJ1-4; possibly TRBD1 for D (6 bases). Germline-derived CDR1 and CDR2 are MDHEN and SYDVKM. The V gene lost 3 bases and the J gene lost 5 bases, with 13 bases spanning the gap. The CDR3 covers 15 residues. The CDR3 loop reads CASSFEGVENEKLFF. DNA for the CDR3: TGTGCCAGCAGTTTTGAGGGGGTGGAGAATGAAAAACTGTTTTTT.

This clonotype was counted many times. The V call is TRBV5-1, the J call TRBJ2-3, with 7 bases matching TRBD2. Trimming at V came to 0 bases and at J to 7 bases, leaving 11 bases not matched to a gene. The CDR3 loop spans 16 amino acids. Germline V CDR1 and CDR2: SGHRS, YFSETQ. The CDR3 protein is CASSLGRRESLYTQYF. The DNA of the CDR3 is TGCGCCAGCAGCTTGGGGAGGCGGGAGTCGCTCTATACGCAGTATTTT. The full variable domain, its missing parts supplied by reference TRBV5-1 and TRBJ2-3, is KAGVTQTPRYLIKTRGQQVTLSCSPISGHRSVSWYQQTPGQGLQFLFEYFSETQRNKGNFPGRFSGRQFSNSRSEMNVSTLELGDSALYLCASSLGRRESLYTQYFGPGTRLTVL.

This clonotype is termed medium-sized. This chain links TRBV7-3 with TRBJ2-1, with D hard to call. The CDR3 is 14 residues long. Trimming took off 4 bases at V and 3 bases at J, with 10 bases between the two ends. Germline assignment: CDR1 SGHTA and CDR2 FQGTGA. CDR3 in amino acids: CASSSSNRYNEQFF. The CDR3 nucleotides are TGTGCCAGCAGCTCGTCGAACCGCTACAATGAGCAGTTCTTC.

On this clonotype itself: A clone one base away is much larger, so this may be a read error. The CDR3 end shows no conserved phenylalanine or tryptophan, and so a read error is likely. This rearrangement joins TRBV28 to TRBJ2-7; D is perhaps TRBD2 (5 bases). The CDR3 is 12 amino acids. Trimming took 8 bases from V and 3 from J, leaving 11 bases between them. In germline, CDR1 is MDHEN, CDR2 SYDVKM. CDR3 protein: CASGSSDYEQYS. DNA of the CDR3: TGTGCCAGCGGGAGCTCAGACTACGAGCAGTACTCC.

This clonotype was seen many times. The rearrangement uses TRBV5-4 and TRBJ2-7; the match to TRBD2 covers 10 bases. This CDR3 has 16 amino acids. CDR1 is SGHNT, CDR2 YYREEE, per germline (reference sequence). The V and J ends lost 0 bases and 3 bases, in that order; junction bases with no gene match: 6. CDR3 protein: CASSLEAASGSYEQYF. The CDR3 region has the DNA TGTGCCAGCAGCTTGGAGGCGGCTAGCGGGAGCTACGAGCAGTACTTC.

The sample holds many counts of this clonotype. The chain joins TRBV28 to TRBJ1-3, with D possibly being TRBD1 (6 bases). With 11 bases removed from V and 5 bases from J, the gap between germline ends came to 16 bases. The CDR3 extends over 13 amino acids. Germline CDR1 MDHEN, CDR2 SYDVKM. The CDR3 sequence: CASSEGGRNTIYF. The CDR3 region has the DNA TGTGCCTCCTCCGAAGGGGGGCGAAACACCATATATTTT.

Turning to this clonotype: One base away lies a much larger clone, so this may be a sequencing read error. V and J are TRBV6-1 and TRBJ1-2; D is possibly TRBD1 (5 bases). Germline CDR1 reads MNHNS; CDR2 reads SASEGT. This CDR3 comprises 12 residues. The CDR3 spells CASGRDGYGYAF. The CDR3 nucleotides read TGTGCCAGCGGTCGGGACGGGTATGGCTACGCCTTC.

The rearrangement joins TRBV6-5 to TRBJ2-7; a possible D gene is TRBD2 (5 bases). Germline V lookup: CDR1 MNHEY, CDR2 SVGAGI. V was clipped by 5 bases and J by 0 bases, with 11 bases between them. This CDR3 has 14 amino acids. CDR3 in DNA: TGTGCCAGCAGTAAGACGGGGTACTCCTACGAGCAGTACTTC. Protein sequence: CASSKTGYSYEQYF.

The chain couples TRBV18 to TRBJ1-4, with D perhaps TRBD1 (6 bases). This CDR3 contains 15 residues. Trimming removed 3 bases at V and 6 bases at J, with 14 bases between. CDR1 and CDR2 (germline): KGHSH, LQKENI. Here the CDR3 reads CASSPSKQGYEKLFF. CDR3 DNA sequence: TGTGCCAGCTCACCCTCGAAACAGGGATATGAAAAACTGTTTTTT.

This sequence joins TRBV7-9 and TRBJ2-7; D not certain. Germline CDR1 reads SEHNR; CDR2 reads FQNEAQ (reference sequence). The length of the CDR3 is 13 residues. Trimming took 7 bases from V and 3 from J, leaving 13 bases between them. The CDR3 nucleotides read TGTGCCAGCACCCCCCCCGAGAACTACGAGCAGTACTTC. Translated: CASTPPENYEQYF.

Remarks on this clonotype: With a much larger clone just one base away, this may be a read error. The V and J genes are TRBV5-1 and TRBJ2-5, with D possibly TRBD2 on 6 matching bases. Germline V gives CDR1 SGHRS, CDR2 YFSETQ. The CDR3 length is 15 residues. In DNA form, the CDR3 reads TGCGCCAGCGGCTTGGCGGGGATTGACGGAGAGACCCAGTACTTC. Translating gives CASGLAGIDGETQYF.

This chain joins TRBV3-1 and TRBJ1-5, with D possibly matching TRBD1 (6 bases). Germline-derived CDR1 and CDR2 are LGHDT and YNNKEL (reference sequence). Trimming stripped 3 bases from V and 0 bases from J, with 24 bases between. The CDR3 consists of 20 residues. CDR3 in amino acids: CASSHEWYEGVFDSNQPQHF. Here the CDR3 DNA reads TGTGCCAGCAGCCATGAATGGTATGAGGGGGTTTTCGATAGCAATCAGCCCCAGCATTTT.

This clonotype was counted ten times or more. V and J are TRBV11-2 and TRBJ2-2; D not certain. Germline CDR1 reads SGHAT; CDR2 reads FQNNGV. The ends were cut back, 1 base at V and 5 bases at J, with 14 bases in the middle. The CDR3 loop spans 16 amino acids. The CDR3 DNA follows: TGTGCCAGCAGCTTAGGTCTACTTTACGCGACCGGGGAGCTGTTTTTT. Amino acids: CASSLGLLYATGELFF.

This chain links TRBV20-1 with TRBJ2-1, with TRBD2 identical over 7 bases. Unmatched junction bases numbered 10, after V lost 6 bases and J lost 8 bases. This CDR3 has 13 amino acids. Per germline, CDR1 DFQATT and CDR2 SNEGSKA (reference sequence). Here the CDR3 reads CSARDYREDEQFF. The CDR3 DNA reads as TGCAGTGCCCGGGACTACCGCGAAGATGAGCAGTTCTTC.

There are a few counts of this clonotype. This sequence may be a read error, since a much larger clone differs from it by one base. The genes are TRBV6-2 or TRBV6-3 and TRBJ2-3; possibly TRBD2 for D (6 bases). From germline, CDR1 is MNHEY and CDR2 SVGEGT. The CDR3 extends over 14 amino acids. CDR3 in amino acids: CASSSTLAGDTQCF. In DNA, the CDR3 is TGTGCCAGCAGTTCGACACTAGCAGGAGATACGCAGTGTTTT.

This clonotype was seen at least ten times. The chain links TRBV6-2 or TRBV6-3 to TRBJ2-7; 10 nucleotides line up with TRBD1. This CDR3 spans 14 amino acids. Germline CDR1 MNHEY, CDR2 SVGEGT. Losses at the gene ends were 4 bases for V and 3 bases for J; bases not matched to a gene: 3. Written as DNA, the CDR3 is TGTGCCAGCAGTTGGACAGGGGGGGTCTACGAGCAGTACTTC. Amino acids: CASSWTGGVYEQYF.

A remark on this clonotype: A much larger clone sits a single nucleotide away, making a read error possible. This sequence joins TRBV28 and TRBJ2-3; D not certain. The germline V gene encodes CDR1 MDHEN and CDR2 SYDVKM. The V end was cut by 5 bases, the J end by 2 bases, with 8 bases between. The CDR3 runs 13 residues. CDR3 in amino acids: CASSPGPTDTQYF. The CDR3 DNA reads TGTGCCAGCAGTCCGGGCCCCACAGATACGCAGTATTTT.